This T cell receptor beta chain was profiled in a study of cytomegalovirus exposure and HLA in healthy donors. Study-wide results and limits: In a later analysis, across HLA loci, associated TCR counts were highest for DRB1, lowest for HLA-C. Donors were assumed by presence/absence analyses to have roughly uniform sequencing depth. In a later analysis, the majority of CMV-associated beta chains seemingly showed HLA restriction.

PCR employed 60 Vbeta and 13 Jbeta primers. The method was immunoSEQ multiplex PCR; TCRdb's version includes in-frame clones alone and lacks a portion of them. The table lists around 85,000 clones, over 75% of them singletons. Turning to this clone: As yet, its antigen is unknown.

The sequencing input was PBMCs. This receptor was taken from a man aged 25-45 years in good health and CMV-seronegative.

The CDR3 DNA is TGTGCCAGCAGCCCTCCCCCGACAGGGGATGAGCAGTTCTTC. It translates to CASSPPPTGDEQFF. V gene TRBV7-2 combines with J gene TRBJ2-1; 8 nucleotides align to TRBD1. The V segment lost 5 bases and the J segment 8 bases; nucleotides outside the gene matches: 8. This CDR3 contains 14 residues. Germline V CDR1 and CDR2: SGHTA, FQGNSA.